This record concerns one T cell receptor (beta chain) sequence. Its antigen is undetermined. This table comes from immunoSEQ multiplex PCR, and its TCRdb copy is limited to in-frame clones, with some not included. The table records about 15,000 clones, about 82% of them present only once. Patients all relapsed after autologous stem cell transplantation, and there was variation in brentuximab vedotin exposure. Patients' outcomes at their best amounted to complete response, partial response or progressive disease. This specimen comes from a study of PD-1 blockade in classical Hodgkin lymphoma. Points from the study as a whole: Repertoires differed for reasons still undefined, possibly disease activity or prior therapy. Lower baseline TCR diversity marked trial partial responders and progressors. Newly diagnosed patients had baseline TCR diversity that was reportedly lower than that of healthy donors.

Germline CDR1 and CDR2: SGHTA and FQGNSA. The CDR3 runs 16 residues. Trimming took 2 bases from V and 6 from J, leaving 19 bases between them. The sequence was collected from a human donor with classical Hodgkin lymphoma. The V gene is TRBV7-2, the J gene TRBJ1-1, with no clear D. This material consisted of peripheral blood mononuclear cells (PBMCs), taken at baseline. CDR3 loop: CASSLNGPRPRPEAFF. CDR3 DNA sequence: TGTGCCAGCAGCTTAAATGGCCCCAGGCCCCGACCTGAAGCTTTCTTT.